The next 26 T cell receptor beta chains were all read from a single sample in a study of human T cells and chemical hapten exposure. The sample's time point: patch test 3, about 24 weeks after DPC sensitization. Treatment in this sample: therapeutic diphenylcyclopropenone sensitization with weekly scalp DPC. MiXCR was run by TCRdb on the RACE reads, yielding one entry per CDR3 protein. The repertoire has roughly 200,000 distinct CDR3 sequences, about 22% of them found once; the top ten carry under 2.5%. The source material was whole blood, sampled in connection with sensitization to the hapten diphenylcyclopropenone (DPC). The source is a middle-aged woman with alopecia areata. Some clones in this sample may be carry-over from other donors' samples.

In its sample, this clonotype was seen a few times. The rearrangement joins TRBV4-2 to TRBJ1-5; 7 bases agree with TRBD1. The CDR3 has 16 residues. The ends lost 2 bases at V and 0 bases at J; junction bases unmatched: 4. In germline, CDR1 is LGHNA, CDR2 YNFKEQ. The CDR3: CASSQSGTDSNQPQHF. CDR3 bases: TGTGCCAGCAGCCAATCCGGGACAGATAGCAATCAGCCCCAGCATTTT.

V gene TRBV7-2 combines with J gene TRBJ2-5; D perhaps matches TRBD2 (5 bases). V was cut by 0 bases and J by 2 bases, with 13 bases left in between. The CDR3 length is 16 residues. Germline V lookup: CDR1 SGHTA, CDR2 FQGNSA. This CDR3 reads CASSLAGSRGQETQYF. The CDR3 DNA sequence: TGTGCCAGCAGCTTAGCGGGCTCCCGGGGTCAAGAGACCCAGTACTTC.

The sample holds a few counts of this clonotype. This chain links TRBV10-2 with TRBJ2-7, with D perhaps TRBD1 (5 bases). The V end lost 2 bases, the J end lost 3 bases, and 8 bases lay between the germline ends. The CDR3 sequence is 13 residues long. CDR1 and CDR2 from the germline V gene are WSHSY and SAAADI. The CDR3 sequence is CASSEGHSYEQYF. The CDR3 DNA is TGCGCCAGCAGTGAGGGACACAGCTACGAGCAGTACTTC.

The rearrangement joins TRBV5-4 to TRBJ2-5, with D uncertain. The CDR3 contains 13 residues. Trimming cost V 4 bases and J 2 bases, with 9 bases left between them. Germline CDR1 SGHNT, CDR2 YYREEE (reference sequence). DNA for the CDR3: TGTGCCAGCAGCCGGACGGTTCAAGAGACCCAGTACTTC. It is translated as CASSRTVQETQYF.

This clonotype was observed a few times. The rearrangement joins TRBV20-1 to TRBJ2-2; 11 bases line up with TRBD2. The V and J ends lost 2 bases and 4 bases, in that order; junction bases with no gene match: 3. Germline assignment: CDR1 DFQATT and CDR2 SNEGSKA (reference sequence). The CDR3 sequence is 15 residues long. This CDR3 is CSARIAGGGTGELFF. CDR3 coding DNA: TGCAGTGCTAGAATAGCGGGAGGGGGCACCGGGGAGCTGTTTTTT.

The V call is TRBV6-2 or TRBV6-3, the J call TRBJ2-1; 8 nucleotides align to TRBD2. Per germline, CDR1 MNHEY and CDR2 SVGEGT. Germline trimming cut 11 bases from V and 6 bases from J; bases unmatched to any gene: 9. The CDR3 covers 13 residues. The CDR3: CAAAGGLPNEQFF. The CDR3 nucleotides read TGTGCCGCGGCGGGAGGCCTACCCAATGAGCAGTTCTTC.

The gene calls are TRBV11-2 and TRBJ2-7; 10 bases fit TRBD2. Losses at the gene ends were 4 bases for V and 4 bases for J; bases not matched to a gene: 7. The CDR3 is 15 residues long. The V gene's germline CDR1 is SGHAT and CDR2 FQNNGV. The CDR3 loop reads CASSSEAGGPYEQYF. The CDR3 bases are TGTGCCAGCAGCTCAGAAGCGGGAGGGCCTTACGAGCAGTACTTC.

This clonotype was seen a few times. The chain links TRBV7-2 to TRBJ1-1, with D possibly TRBD1 on 6 matching bases. The ends were cut back, 5 bases at V and 0 bases at J, with 13 bases in the middle. The CDR3 is made up of 15 amino acids. Germline V lookup: CDR1 SGHTA, CDR2 FQGNSA. CDR3 residues: CASSPQTGLNTEAFF. In DNA form, the CDR3 reads TGTGCCAGCAGCCCCCAGACAGGCTTGAACACTGAAGCTTTCTTT.

The chain employs TRBV27 and TRBJ2-6; 8 nucleotides align to TRBD2. Germline assignment: CDR1 MNHEY and CDR2 SMNVEV (reference sequence). Trimming cost V 3 bases and J 2 bases; bases outside gene matches: 0. The CDR3 contains 15 residues. CDR3 in amino acids: CASSLTSAGANVLTF. In DNA, the CDR3 is TGTGCCAGCAGTTTGACTAGCGCTGGGGCCAACGTCCTGACTTTC.

This rearrangement joins TRBV7-2 to TRBJ2-3, with 8 positions matching TRBD2. Trimming cost V 4 bases and J 5 bases; bases outside gene matches: 8. The germline gives CDR1 SGHTA, CDR2 FQGNSA. The CDR3 covers 15 residues. The CDR3 protein is CASSSPAGAGDTQYF. The CDR3 DNA follows: TGTGCCAGCAGCTCTCCAGCGGGGGCGGGAGATACGCAGTATTTT.

The chain is built from TRBV20-1 and TRBJ2-5; D possibly matches TRBD1 or TRBD2 (5 bases each). CDR1 is DFQATT, CDR2 SNEGSKA, per germline (reference sequence). This CDR3 has 12 amino acids. V gave up 3 bases and J gave up 6 bases, with 11 bases separating them. The CDR3 region has the DNA TGCAGTGCTAGCGGGACGAGTAAGACCCAGTACTTC. Translated, it gives CSASGTSKTQYF.

The table lists this clonotype with a few counts. One end of the junction is discordant with germline, which a read error may explain. V gene TRBV7-2 combines with J gene TRBJ1-3; 7 bases are a match to TRBD1. The germline V gene encodes CDR1 SGHTA and CDR2 FQGNSA. The CDR3 is 10 residues long. CDR3 bases: TGTGCCAGTCTTCTTCGACAGGGACATTTT. Amino acid sequence: CASLLRQGHF.

In this sample, this clonotype turned up a few times. The chain combines TRBV29-1 with TRBJ2-3, with 9 bases fitting TRBD1. The CDR3 is made up of 13 amino acids. V lost 4 bases and J lost 4; bases outside the gene matches: 3. The germline V gene has CDR1 SQVTM and CDR2 ANQGSEA. This chain's CDR3 is CSVAGTGPDTQYF. CDR3 nucleotides: TGCAGCGTTGCCGGGACAGGGCCAGATACGCAGTATTTT.

The chain joins TRBV5-6 to TRBJ1-5; 9 nucleotides agree with TRBD1. Per the germline V gene, CDR1 is SGHDT and CDR2 is YYEEEE. The CDR3 length is 14 residues. V shed 2 bases and J 5 bases; nucleotides not matched to a gene: 2. The CDR3 reads CASSFRDRDQPQHF. Here the CDR3 DNA reads TGTGCCAGCAGCTTTCGGGACAGGGATCAGCCCCAGCATTTT. The whole variable domain, remainder taken from reference TRBV5-6 and TRBJ1-5, is DAGVTQSPTHLIKTRGQQVTLRCSPKSGHDTVSWYQQALGQGPQFIFQYYEEEERQRGNFPDRFSGHQFPNYSSELNVNALLLGDSALYLCASSFRDRDQPQHFGDGTRLSIL.

The chain has TRBV6-2 or TRBV6-3 and TRBJ2-2, with 8 bases lining up with TRBD1. After removal of 6 bases from V and 5 bases from J, the junction contained 8 bases not matched to a gene. In germline, CDR1 is MNHEY, CDR2 SVGEGT. The CDR3 is made up of 15 amino acids. For the CDR3, the DNA is TGTGCCAGCAGGGCTGAGGACAGGGAGACCGGGGAGCTGTTTTTT. This codes for CASRAEDRETGELFF.

This clonotype was picked up a small number of times. V gene TRBV11-2 combines with J gene TRBJ2-1, with 8 bases identical to TRBD2. The V gene's germline CDR1 is SGHAT and CDR2 FQNNGV. This CDR3 region has 12 residues. Trimming at V came to 5 bases and at J to 12 bases, leaving 6 bases not matched to a gene. CDR3 in amino acids: CASSLTSVWQFF. CDR3 bases: TGTGCCAGCAGCCTGACTAGCGTTTGGCAGTTCTTC.

This clonotype was observed a few times. V is TRBV5-4 and J is TRBJ1-6; 9 nucleotides agree with TRBD1. Looked up from germline, CDR1 is SGHNT and CDR2 is YYREEE (reference sequence). The CDR3 sequence is 16 residues long. Trimming cost V 0 bases and J 9 bases; bases outside gene matches: 7. The CDR3 sequence is CASSLALGQGSSPLHF. The CDR3 nucleotides read TGTGCCAGCAGCTTGGCCCTAGGACAGGGGTCTTCACCCCTCCACTTT.

The chain recombines TRBV6-5 with TRBJ1-1, with TRBD1 identical over 7 bases. The trim removed 1 base at V and 8 bases at J, leaving 4 bases unmatched. The CDR3 has 13 residues. Per the germline V gene, CDR1 is MNHEY and CDR2 is SVGAGI. CDR3 region: CASSYWTGTEAFF. The CDR3 DNA is TGTGCCAGCAGTTACTGGACAGGTACAGAAGCTTTCTTT.

V is TRBV12-3 or TRBV12-4 and J is TRBJ2-7; D is possibly TRBD2 (6 bases). CDR3 size: 14 residues. V was trimmed by 6 bases and J by 0 bases, leaving 12 bases between them. The CDR3, as DNA: TGTGCCAGCAGACCGGGACTGAGCTCCTACGAGCAGTACTTC. Protein product: CASRPGLSSYEQYF.

The chain is built from TRBV7-6 and TRBJ2-3; 10 bases agree with TRBD2. V lost 2 bases and J lost 6; bases outside the gene matches: 5. The CDR3 has 15 amino acids. CDR1 is SGHVS, CDR2 FNYEAQ, per germline. The CDR3 reads CASSLRLAGEDTQYF. The DNA of the CDR3 is TGTGCCAGCAGCTTAAGGCTAGCGGGAGAGGATACGCAGTATTTT.

The genes are TRBV28 and TRBJ2-7; 7 bases line up with TRBD2. The CDR3 contains 11 residues. Germline V gives CDR1 MDHEN, CDR2 SYDVKM. V lost 10 bases and J lost 3; bases outside the gene matches: 3. CDR3 sequence (DNA): TGTGCCACCACTAGCGTCTACGAGCAGTACTTC. Amino acids: CATTSVYEQYF.

The V and J genes are TRBV15 and TRBJ2-1, with TRBD1 matching 7 bases. CDR1 LNHNV and CDR2 YYDKDF come from the germline V gene (reference sequence). This CDR3 comprises 13 residues. The trim removed 9 bases at V and 7 bases at J, leaving 9 bases unmatched. Here the CDR3 DNA reads TGTGCCACGGTGAAGACAGGGTGGAATGAGCAGTTCTTC. Translation: CATVKTGWNEQFF.

J is TRBJ2-1 and V is TRBV7-9; D is perhaps TRBD2 (7 bases). The CDR3 runs to 13 residues. From germline, CDR1 is SEHNR and CDR2 FQNEAQ (reference sequence). V dropped 5 bases and J dropped 7 bases, with 12 bases sitting between them. The CDR3 reads CASSGGGGNEQFF. The CDR3 DNA is TGTGCCAGCAGCGGGGGAGGGGGAAATGAGCAGTTCTTC.

V gene TRBV28 combines with J gene TRBJ2-1; perhaps D is TRBD1 or TRBD2 (5 bases each). This CDR3 has 17 residues. The germline gives CDR1 MDHEN, CDR2 SYDVKM. The germline V and J ends were trimmed by 1 base and 0 bases, with 13 bases remaining between them. Written as DNA, the CDR3 is TGTGCCAGCAGTTTATCTCACGGGGCCGACTCCTACAATGAGCAGTTCTTC. Encoded protein: CASSLSHGADSYNEQFF.

This clonotype showed up just a few times. The V call is TRBV19, the J call TRBJ1-4, with TRBD1 matching over 8 bases. Per the germline V gene, CDR1 is LNHDA and CDR2 is SQIVND (reference sequence). V lost 3 bases to trimming and J lost 6 bases; unmatched junction nucleotides: 9. The CDR3 sequence is 16 residues long. CDR3 bases: TGTGCCAGTAGTATGCCCGGACAGGGATCGGATGAAAAACTGTTTTTT. Translating gives CASSMPGQGSDEKLFF.

This clonotype was seen a handful of times. This sequence joins TRBV6-2 or TRBV6-3 and TRBJ1-1, with D possibly TRBD1 on 5 matching bases. This CDR3 region has 14 residues. Trimming removed 7 bases from V and 1 base from J, with 13 bases in between. Germline V gene sequence: CDR1 MNHEY, CDR2 SVGEGT. The CDR3 spells CASINGGSNTEAFF. For the CDR3, the DNA is TGTGCCAGCATCAATGGGGGGTCGAACACTGAAGCTTTCTTT.